This T cell receptor (beta chain) is from a study of early T cells in non-severe SARS-CoV-2 infection. Study in general: Sequencing of bulk RNA from unsorted whole blood was done, without chain pairing.

This clonotype was counted many times. Each cDNA molecule carried a unique molecular identifier. TCRdb ran MiXCR on the 5' RACE reads and lists one entry per CDR3 protein. The sample records 70,000 to 85,000 distinct CDR3 sequences, 12% being singletons. Trimming removed 5 bases from V and 10 bases from J; junction bases left unmatched: 8. This CDR3 contains 14 residues. Germline values: CDR1 SGHVS, CDR2 FNYEAQ. Sequencing was performed on whole blood. The chain joins TRBV7-6 to TRBJ1-6, with 7 bases that match TRBD1. The receptor comes from an adult who was a healthcare worker with PCR-confirmed SARS-CoV-2 infection or an uninfected control (not recorded which). This CDR3 is CASSPNRGRSPLHF. CDR3 DNA: TGTGCCAGCAGCCCGAACAGGGGAAGGTCACCCCTCCACTTT.